There are many counts of the clone carrying this T cell receptor (beta chain). Its antigen is unidentified. Per the germline V gene, CDR1 is KGHDR and CDR2 is SFDVKD. The CDR3 covers 18 residues. The ends lost 3 bases at V and 5 bases at J; junction bases unmatched: 14. One entry per CDR3 protein, called by TCRdb with MiXCR from the 5' RACE reads. The sample has a few hundred thousand distinct CDR3 sequences; 6% to 7.5% are singletons. This sample stems from a study of T cells after yellow fever vaccination. Study at large: Where fractions had low cell numbers, libraries were prepared from them with the SMART-Seq v4 Ultra Low Input RNA kit. Findings and caveats of the study: It was a small share of clonotypes that appeared in both CD4 and CD8 compartments.

The chain has TRBV24-1 and TRBJ2-5, with 10 bases fitting TRBD1. Here the sequenced sample was CD4+ T cells sorted from PBMCs, taken 15 days after the yellow fever booster vaccination. The receptor was derived from a man younger than 45 who received the YFV17D yellow fever vaccine. The CDR3 coding sequence is TGTGCCACCAGTGATCCCTCCCCCGGACAGGGGGGAAAGGAGACCCAGTACTTC. This codes for CATSDPSPGQGGKETQYF.